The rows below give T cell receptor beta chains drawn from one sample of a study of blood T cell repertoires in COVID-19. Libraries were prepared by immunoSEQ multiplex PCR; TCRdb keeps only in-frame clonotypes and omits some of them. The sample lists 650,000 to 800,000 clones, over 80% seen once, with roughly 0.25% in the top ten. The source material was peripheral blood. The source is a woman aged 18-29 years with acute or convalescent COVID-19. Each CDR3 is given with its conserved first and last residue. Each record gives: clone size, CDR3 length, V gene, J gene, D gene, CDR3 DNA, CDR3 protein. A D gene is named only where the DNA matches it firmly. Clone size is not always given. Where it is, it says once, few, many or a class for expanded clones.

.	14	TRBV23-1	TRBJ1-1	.	TGCGCCAGCAGTCAATCTATAAAGGACAGTACGGCTTTCTTT	CASSQSIKDSTAFF
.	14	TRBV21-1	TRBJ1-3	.	TGTGCCAGCGGGGGGAGTCTCTCTGGAAACACCATATATTTT	CASGGSLSGNTIYF
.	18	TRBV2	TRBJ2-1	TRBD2	TGTGCCAGCATAGGGACTAGCGGGTCCCCGAGCTCCTACAATGAGCAGTTCTTC	CASIGTSGSPSSYNEQFF
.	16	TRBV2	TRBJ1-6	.	TGTGCCAGCACCGCCGAGAGGAGCTCCTATAATTCACCCCTCCACTTT	CASTAERSSYNSPLHF
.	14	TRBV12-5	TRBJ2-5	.	TGTGCTAGTGGTCACCCGGACTTGGGGGAGACCCAGTACTTC	CASGHPDLGETQYF
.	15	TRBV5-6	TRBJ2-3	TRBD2	TGTGCCAGTTCCCGAGCGGGGGGGCATTTAGATACGCAGTATTTT	CASSRAGGHLDTQYF
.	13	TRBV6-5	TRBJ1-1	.	TGTGCCAGCAGTTACAGGGGGAGCACTGAAGCTTTCTTT	CASSYRGSTEAFF
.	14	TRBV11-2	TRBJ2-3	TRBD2	TGTGCCAGCAGCGGCGGGGGGGGCACAGATACGCAGTATTTT	CASSGGGGTDTQYF
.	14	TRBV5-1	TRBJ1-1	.	TGCGCCAGCAGCTTGGTCAGGGAGGGCACTGAAGCTTTCTTT	CASSLVREGTEAFF
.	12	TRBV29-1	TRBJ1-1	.	TGCAGCGGTACAGTTCAGAACACTGAAGCTTTCTTT	CSGTVQNTEAFF
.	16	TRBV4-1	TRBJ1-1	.	TGCGCCAGCAGCTTCTTCGGGGAGGGAGGGAACACTGAAGCTTTCTTT	CASSFFGEGGNTEAFF
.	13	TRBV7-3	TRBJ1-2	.	TGTGCCAGCAGCCCTACAGGGTCCTATGGCTACACCTTC	CASSPTGSYGYTF
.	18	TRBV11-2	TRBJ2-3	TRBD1	TGTGCCAGCAGCACAGGCTGGGCGGGGGACAGGGGCCCAGATACGCAGTATTTT	CASSTGWAGDRGPDTQYF
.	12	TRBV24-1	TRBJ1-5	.	TGTGCCACCAGTGATCCCGGGAGGCCCCAGCATTTT	CATSDPGRPQHF
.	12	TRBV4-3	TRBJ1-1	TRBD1	TGCGCCAGTTCGCAGGGGGTTGGTGAAGCTTTCTTT	CASSQGVGEAFF
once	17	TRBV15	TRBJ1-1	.	TGTGCCACCAGCAGAGGGAATTTGAGGTGGGGGGGAACTGAAGCTTTCTTT	CATSRGNLRWGGTEAFF
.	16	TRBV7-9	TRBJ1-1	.	TGTGCCAGCGACCGGACGTTTGACACTAGATACACTGAAGCTTTCTTT	CASDRTFDTRYTEAFF
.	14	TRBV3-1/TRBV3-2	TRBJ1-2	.	TGTGCCAGCGTTGGCGGCCCCAGCCACTATGGCTACACCTTC	CASVGGPSHYGYTF
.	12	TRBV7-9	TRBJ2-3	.	TGTGCCAGCAGCCCCTCCCCAGATACGCAGTATTTT	CASSPSPDTQYF
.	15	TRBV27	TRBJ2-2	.	TGTGCCAGCAGTTCTGCAGGGGACCACACCGGGGAGCTGTTTTTT	CASSSAGDHTGELFF
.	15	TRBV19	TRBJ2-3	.	TGTGCCAGTAGCCCCGGGACAACTAGCACAGATACGCAGTATTTT	CASSPGTTSTDTQYF
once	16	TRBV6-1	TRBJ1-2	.	TGTGCCAGCAGTGAAGTTTGGGCAACGCCTAATTATGGCTACACCTTC	CASSEVWATPNYGYTF
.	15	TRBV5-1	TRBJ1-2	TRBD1	TGCGCCAGCAGCAACCGGGACAGGGAAAGGGATGGCTACACCTTC	CASSNRDRERDGYTF
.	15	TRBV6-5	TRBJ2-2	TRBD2	TGTGCCAGCAGTTACGGGAGGGCTTACACCGGGGAGCTGTTTTTT	CASSYGRAYTGELFF
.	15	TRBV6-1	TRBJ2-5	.	TGTGCCAGCAGTGAACTCGCAGGAGGCCAAGAGACCCAGTACTTC	CASSELAGGQETQYF
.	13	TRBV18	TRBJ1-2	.	TGTGCCAGCTCCCCTATTCCGCGGAATGGCTACACCTTC	CASSPIPRNGYTF
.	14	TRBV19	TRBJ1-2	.	TGTGCCAGTAGTAGAGTTCCCGGGACAACCCGAGGCACCTTC	CASSRVPGTTRGTF
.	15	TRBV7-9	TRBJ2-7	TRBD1	TGTGCCAGCAGCCCGCCCGAGACAGGGGCATTCGAGCAGTACTTC	CASSPPETGAFEQYF
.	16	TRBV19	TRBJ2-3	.	TGTGCCAGTAGAAACCCCGGGGGTCCCGCCACAGATACGCAGTATTTT	CASRNPGGPATDTQYF
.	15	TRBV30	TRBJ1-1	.	TGTGCCTGGAGTGAACAGGTAGGGATGAACACTGAAGCTTTCTTT	CAWSEQVGMNTEAFF
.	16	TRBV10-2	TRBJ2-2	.	TGCGCCAGCACCGAAGGGGCGGGGTATGACACCGGGGAGCTGTTTTTT	CASTEGAGYDTGELFF
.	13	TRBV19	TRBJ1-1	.	TGTGCCAGTAGGATGGACTACTTCGGACAAGCTTTCTTT	CASRMDYFGQAFF
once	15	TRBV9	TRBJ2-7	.	TGTGCCAGCAGCGTAGGGCGTACAGGGTCCTACGAGCAGTACTTC	CASSVGRTGSYEQYF
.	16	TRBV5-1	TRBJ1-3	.	TGCGCCAGCAGCCCAAGTACGGTCCTATCTGGAAACACCATATATTTT	CASSPSTVLSGNTIYF
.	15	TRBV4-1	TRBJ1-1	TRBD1	TGCGCCAGCAGCCAAGTTTTACAGGGGGTGGCTGAAGCTTTCTTT	CASSQVLQGVAEAFF
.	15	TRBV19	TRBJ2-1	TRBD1	TGTGCCACCAGAAGACAGGGGAGGACCTTAAATGAGCAGTTCTTC	CATRRQGRTLNEQFF
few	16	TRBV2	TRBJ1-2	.	TGTGCCAGCAGTCCTTGGCTCGCGGCGGCAAACTATGGCTACACCTTC	CASSPWLAAANYGYTF
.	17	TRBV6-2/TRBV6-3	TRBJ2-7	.	TGTGCCAGCAGTTACCCCCCAACGCGGGGCCTCTCCTACGAGCAGTACTTC	CASSYPPTRGLSYEQYF
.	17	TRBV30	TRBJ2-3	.	TGTGCCTGGAGTGCTACCCAGGCGAGGGATCTCACAGATACGCAGTATTTT	CAWSATQARDLTDTQYF
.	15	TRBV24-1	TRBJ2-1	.	TGTGCCACCAGTGATTTAAATTCGGGGGTAAATGAGCAGTTCTTC	CATSDLNSGVNEQFF
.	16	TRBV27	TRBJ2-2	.	TGTGCCAGCAGTTTAAGGCAGGGGTTTAACACCGGGGAGCTGTTTTTT	CASSLRQGFNTGELFF